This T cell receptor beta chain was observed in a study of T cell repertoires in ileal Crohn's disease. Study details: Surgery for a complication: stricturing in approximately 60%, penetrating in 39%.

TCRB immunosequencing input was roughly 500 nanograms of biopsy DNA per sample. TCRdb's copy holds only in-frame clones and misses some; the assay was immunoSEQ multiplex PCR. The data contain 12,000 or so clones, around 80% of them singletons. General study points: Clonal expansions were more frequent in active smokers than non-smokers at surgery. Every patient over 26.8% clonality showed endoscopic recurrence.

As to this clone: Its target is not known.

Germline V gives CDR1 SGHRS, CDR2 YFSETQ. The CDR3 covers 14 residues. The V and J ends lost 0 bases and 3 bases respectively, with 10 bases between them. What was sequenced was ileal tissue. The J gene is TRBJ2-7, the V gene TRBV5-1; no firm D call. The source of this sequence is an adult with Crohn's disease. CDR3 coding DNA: TGCGCCAGCAGCTTGGGGCCACAAGACTACGAGCAGTACTTC. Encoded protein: CASSLGPQDYEQYF.